This T cell receptor (beta chain) derives from a study of T cells in women clearing cervical HPV infection. Data came from immunoSEQ multiplex PCR; TCRdb stores just in-frame clones and leaves some out. The sample totals approximately 31,000 clones. Whole-study results and caveats: Cases carried less TRBV6-7 than controls: 0.11% versus 0.16%. Repertoire richness, not evenness, was significantly elevated in CIN3+ cases versus controls.

As concerns this clone: The antigen is unknown. The CDR3 end is not reached by the read, which stops 3 residues before it; the germline J gene fills it in. Other DNA sequences of this sample code for an identical CDR3.

Prevalent HPV16 infections were excluded; only incident single HPV16 infections included. Germline lookup yields CDR1 SQVTM and CDR2 ANQGSEA. V lost 6 bases, J lost 2 bases, and 11 bases lay in between. The CDR3 sequence is 12 residues long. The chain links TRBV29-1 to TRBJ2-7; D remains ambiguous. The sequence was collected from a woman between 18 and 70 years old with a cervical HPV16 infection that either progressed to CIN3+ or cleared (not recorded which). The sample taken for sequencing was blood buffy coat. The CDR3 spells CSVTPLTYEQYF. The CDR3 bases that were read are TGCAGCGTCACGCCACTAACCTACGAG.